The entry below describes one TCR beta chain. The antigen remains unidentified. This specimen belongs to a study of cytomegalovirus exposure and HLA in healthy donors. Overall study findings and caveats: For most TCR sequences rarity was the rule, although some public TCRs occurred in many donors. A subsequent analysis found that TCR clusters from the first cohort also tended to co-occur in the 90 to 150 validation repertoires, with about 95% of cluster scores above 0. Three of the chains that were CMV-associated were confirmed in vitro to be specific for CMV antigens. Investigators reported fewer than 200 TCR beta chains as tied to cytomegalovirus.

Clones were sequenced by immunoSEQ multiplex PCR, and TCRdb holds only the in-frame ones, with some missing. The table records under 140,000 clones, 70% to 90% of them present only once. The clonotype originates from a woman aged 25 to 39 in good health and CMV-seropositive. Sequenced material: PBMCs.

CDR3 DNA sequence: TGTGCCAGCAGCCAGGCTAACGAGCAGTACTTC. It yields the protein CASSQANEQYF. This chain uses TRBV7-2 with TRBJ2-7; D is ambiguous. Trimming took 5 bases from V and 5 from J, leaving 7 bases between them. The germline V gene has CDR1 SGHTA and CDR2 FQGNSA. This CDR3 region has 11 residues. Based on the CDR3 plus reference TRBV7-2 and TRBJ2-7, the full variable domain is GAGVSQSPSNKVTEKGKDVELRCDPISGHTALYWYRQSLGQGLEFLIYFQGNSAPDKSGLPSDRFSAERTGGSVSTLTIQRTQQEDSAVYLCASSQANEQYFGPGTRLTVT.